These 23 T cell receptor beta chains originate from one sample sequenced in a study of OX40 agonist ivuxolimab in advanced cancers. TCRdb's copy holds only in-frame clones and misses some; the assay was immunoSEQ multiplex PCR. This sample has 50,000 to 70,000 clones, with around 87% found just once. The sample in question was CD4+ or CD8+ T cells sorted from blood, obtained in a trial of the OX40 agonist ivuxolimab. All receptors derive from an adult with an advanced solid tumor such as melanoma, head and neck, liver or kidney cancer.

This chain links TRBV4-1 with TRBJ1-4; TRBD1 matches 8 bases. The V gene end was trimmed by 4 bases and the J gene end by 6 bases; junction bases not matched to a gene: 7. CDR1 is MGHRA and CDR2 is YSYEKL in the germline V gene. The length of the CDR3 is 15 residues. This CDR3 reads CASSLRTGQYEKLFF. For the CDR3, the DNA is TGCGCCAGCAGCCTAAGGACAGGGCAATATGAAAAACTGTTTTTT.

This rearrangement joins TRBV29-1 to TRBJ1-1; 9 bases match TRBD1. Unmatched junction bases numbered 14, after V lost 4 bases and J lost 8 bases. CDR1 is SQVTM, CDR2 ANQGSEA, per germline. The CDR3 has 15 residues. This CDR3 reads CSVGGWEGQGPEAFF. In nucleotides, the CDR3 is TGCAGCGTTGGAGGTTGGGAGGGACAGGGACCCGAAGCTTTCTTT. Full variable domain (outside the CDR3, taken from reference TRBV29-1 and TRBJ1-1): SAVISQKPSRDICQRGTSLTIQCQVDSQVTMMFWYRQQPGQSLTLIATANQGSEATYESGFVIDKFPISRPNLTFSTLTVSNMSPEDSSIYLCSVGGWEGQGPEAFFGQGTRLTVV.

The chain joins TRBV5-5 to TRBJ2-1; D ambiguous. The CDR3 covers 14 residues. Germline CDR1 reads SGHKS; CDR2 reads YYEKEE (reference sequence). V was pared by 4 bases and J by 2 bases, with 10 bases between. The CDR3 sequence: CASSHADPYNEQFF. The CDR3 coding sequence is TGTGCCAGCAGCCATGCAGACCCCTACAATGAGCAGTTCTTC.

CDR3 nucleotides: TGTGCCAGCAGTGAAGGTTCACCCCTCCACTTT. Amino acid sequence: CASSEGSPLHF. The chain combines TRBV2 with TRBJ1-6; D gene unclear. Germline CDR1 is SNHLY and CDR2 is FYNNEI. The CDR3 is 11 amino acids. V was clipped by 1 base and J by 9 bases, with 1 base between them.

This chain uses TRBV7-9 with TRBJ2-1; D not resolved. CDR3 length equals 15 residues. Germline V CDR1 and CDR2: SEHNR, FQNEAQ (reference sequence). Trimming took off 0 bases at V and 3 bases at J, with 9 bases between the two ends. CDR3 sequence: CASSLAVSNYNEQFF. DNA of the CDR3: TGTGCCAGCAGCTTAGCTGTCTCCAACTACAATGAGCAGTTCTTC.

V is TRBV13 and J is TRBJ2-1, with D perhaps matching TRBD1 (6 bases). Germline V gene lookup returns CDR1 PRHDT and CDR2 FYEKMQ (reference sequence). Trimming pared 6 bases from V and 2 bases from J, leaving 11 bases between. The CDR3 has 14 residues. CDR3 coding DNA: TGTGCCAGCAGGCCCAGGACAGCCTACAATGAGCAGTTCTTC. Its translation: CASRPRTAYNEQFF.

In its sample, this clone was seen a few times. The rearrangement links TRBV11-1 to TRBJ1-1; D gene uncertain. Between the trimmed V and J ends, which lost 4 bases and 1 base, there was a span of 7 bases. Germline lookup yields CDR1 SGHAT and CDR2 FQDESV (reference sequence). CDR3 length: 13 residues. The CDR3 region is CASSYTRNTEAFF. DNA for the CDR3: TGTGCCAGCAGCTATACACGGAACACTGAAGCTTTCTTT. Drawing the rest from reference TRBV11-1 and TRBJ1-1, the complete variable domain is EAEVAQSPRYKITEKSQAVAFWCDPISGHATLYWYRQILGQGPELLVQFQDESVVDDSQLPKDRFSAERLKGVDSTLKIQPAELGDSAMYLCASSYTRNTEAFFGQGTRLTVV.

The rearrangement uses TRBV5-1 and TRBJ1-1; no reliable D call. The CDR3 is made up of 15 amino acids. V was pared by 0 bases and J by 6 bases, with 15 bases between. Germline V lookup: CDR1 SGHRS, CDR2 YFSETQ. CDR3 DNA: TGCGCCAGCAGCTTGGCTGGACCGTGGGGTTCTGAAGCTTTCTTT. This codes for CASSLAGPWGSEAFF.

The V and J genes are TRBV7-9 and TRBJ2-5; a weak D match, TRBD1 (5 bases). CDR3 length equals 15 residues. V dropped 2 bases and J dropped 2 bases, with 12 bases sitting between them. Per germline, CDR1 SEHNR and CDR2 FQNEAQ (reference sequence). The CDR3 DNA reads as TGTGCCAGCAGCTTAACGGACACCCAACAAGAGACCCAGTACTTC. Its protein is CASSLTDTQQETQYF. Full variable domain (outside the CDR3, taken from reference TRBV7-9 and TRBJ2-5): DTGVSQNPRHKITKRGQNVTFRCDPISEHNRLYWYRQTLGQGPEFLTYFQNEAQLEKSRLLSDRFSAERPKGSFSTLEIQRTEQGDSAMYLCASSLTDTQQETQYFGPGTRLLVL.

The chain has TRBV19 and TRBJ1-5; D is perhaps TRBD1 (5 bases). The V end was cut by 10 bases, the J end by 5 bases, with 18 bases between. The CDR3 runs to 14 residues. Germline assignment: CDR1 LNHDA and CDR2 SQIVND (reference sequence). In nucleotides, the CDR3 is TGTGCCACCGCTGGGGGGGGAATCGATCAGCCCCAGCATTTT. Amino acids: CATAGGGIDQPQHF.

V and J are TRBV19 and TRBJ2-1; D gene uncertain. The CDR3 length is 13 residues. In germline, CDR1 is LNHDA, CDR2 SQIVND (reference sequence). The ends were cut back, 7 bases at V and 3 bases at J, with 10 bases in the middle. The CDR3 region is CASTTDLYNEQFF. CDR3 DNA sequence: TGTGCCAGTACTACGGACCTCTACAATGAGCAGTTCTTC.

This chain uses TRBV27 with TRBJ2-1; a possible D gene is TRBD2 (5 bases). This CDR3 has 14 amino acids. Trimming removed 3 bases at V and 0 bases at J, with 6 bases between. Germline V CDR1 and CDR2: MNHEY, SMNVEV (reference sequence). In nucleotides, the CDR3 is TGTGCCAGCAGTTTGGGAGCCTCCTACAATGAGCAGTTCTTC. It yields the protein CASSLGASYNEQFF.

The chain carries TRBV6-1 and TRBJ2-2; D ambiguous. Looked up from germline, CDR1 is MNHNS and CDR2 is SASEGT. The V end was cut by 6 bases, the J end by 3 bases, with 5 bases between. The CDR3 is 12 residues long. This CDR3 is CASRPHTGELFF. The CDR3 DNA is TGTGCCAGCAGGCCACACACCGGGGAGCTGTTTTTT.

The chain links TRBV29-1 to TRBJ2-2; D possibly uses TRBD1 or TRBD2 (6 bases each). Looked up from germline, CDR1 is SQVTM and CDR2 is ANQGSEA. Trimming removed 5 bases from V and 4 bases from J, with 20 bases in between. The CDR3 is 16 residues long. The CDR3 here is CSVKGVWGASTGELFF. CDR3 nucleotide sequence: TGCAGCGTTAAGGGCGTTTGGGGGGCGTCCACCGGGGAGCTGTTTTTT.

The chain has TRBV10-3 and TRBJ2-7; D gene unclear. Deletions cut 6 bases from V and 3 bases from J, with 9 bases between. Germline V gene sequence: CDR1 ENHRY, CDR2 SYGVKD. This CDR3 contains 12 residues. CDR3 residues: CAISRDNYEQYF. CDR3 sequence (DNA): TGTGCCATCAGCCGCGACAACTACGAGCAGTACTTC.

The chain employs TRBV4-1 and TRBJ2-2, with TRBD2 matching 12 bases. J gave up 7 bases and V 3 bases, and 9 bases lay outside the gene matches. The CDR3 has 17 residues. Per germline, CDR1 MGHRA and CDR2 YSYEKL. CDR3 sequence: CASSHETSGRVNGELFF. The CDR3 DNA is TGCGCCAGCAGCCACGAGACTAGCGGGAGAGTCAACGGGGAGCTGTTTTTT.

The chain has TRBV9 and TRBJ2-7; a weak D match, TRBD1 (6 bases). CDR3 length equals 13 residues. Germline CDR1 and CDR2: SGDLS and YYNGEE. Trimming removed 3 bases from V and 2 bases from J, with 9 bases in between. This CDR3 is CASSEQGTYEQYF. The CDR3, as DNA: TGTGCCAGCAGCGAACAGGGTACCTACGAGCAGTACTTC.

This clone has only one observation. This chain joins TRBV6-5 and TRBJ2-3; possible D gene TRBD2, 6 bases. There are 16 residues in the CDR3. V was trimmed by 2 bases and J by 0 bases, leaving 12 bases between them. Germline CDR1 and CDR2: MNHEY and SVGAGI. CDR3 in DNA: TGTGCCAGCAGTTACGCGGGACCAACTAGCACAGATACGCAGTATTTT. Its protein is CASSYAGPTSTDTQYF.

CDR3 in amino acids: CASRSDREGSLNYGYTF. DNA for the CDR3: TGTGCCAGCAGATCCGACAGGGAGGGGAGCCTTAACTATGGCTACACCTTC. The chain recombines TRBV25-1 with TRBJ1-2; 7 nucleotides line up with TRBD1. CDR3 length: 17 residues. V was pared by 6 bases and J by 1 base, with 14 bases of the junction left unmatched. Germline loops: CDR1 MGHDK, CDR2 SYGVNS.

The chain links TRBV13 to TRBJ1-2, with TRBD1 as a possible D gene (6 bases). Germline CDR1 reads PRHDT; CDR2 reads FYEKMQ (reference sequence). CDR3 length equals 13 residues. Trimming shortened V by 1 base and J by 10 bases, and 13 bases separated the two germline ends. The DNA for the CDR3 is TGTGCCAGCAGCTTAGAAAGGACAGCTCCCTACACCTTC. It codes for CASSLERTAPYTF.

This clone turned up a few times. The chain employs TRBV27 and TRBJ2-1, with 7 bases fitting TRBD2. J lost 4 bases, V lost 6 bases, and 9 bases had no gene match. CDR1 and CDR2 from the germline V gene are MNHEY and SMNVEV (reference sequence). The CDR3 length is 15 residues. The CDR3 DNA follows: TGTGCCAGCAGGTCGGTCGCGGGAGAGTACAATGAGCAGTTCTTC. As protein: CASRSVAGEYNEQFF.

The J gene is TRBJ2-7, the V gene TRBV4-1; D ambiguous. Germline V gene data show CDR1 as MGHRA and CDR2 as YSYEKL. This CDR3 spans 15 amino acids. V was clipped by 2 bases and J by 2 bases, with 13 bases between them. The CDR3 DNA reads as TGCGCCAGCAGCCAATTGGATCGGCTGGCCTACGAGCAGTACTTC. This encodes CASSQLDRLAYEQYF.

The rearrangement links TRBV7-2 to TRBJ2-5, with D possibly being TRBD1 (6 bases). V gave up 5 bases and J gave up 1 base, with 14 bases separating them. The germline CDR1 and CDR2 sequences are SGHTA and FQGNSA. The CDR3 has 15 residues. Here the CDR3 DNA reads TGTGCCAGCAGCGAAACCGGGACATCCCAAGAGACCCAGTACTTC. This encodes CASSETGTSQETQYF.